The entry below gives a single TCR beta chain sequence along with its context. This entry is derived from a study of blood T cell repertoires in COVID-19. As for the study in general: Material from acute and convalescent COVID-19 was sourced from the United States, Italy and Spain.

The trim removed 6 bases at V and 8 bases at J, leaving 7 bases unmatched. Germline V gene lookup returns CDR1 MDHEN and CDR2 SYDVKM. The CDR3 totals 13 residues. Per the original data handling: Reference gene primers were amplified, and this amplification served to estimate nucleated cell counts. Sequencing was performed with immunoSEQ multiplex PCR; in TCRdb, only in-frame clones are kept and a portion is missing. The DNA gave D and trimming, while V, J and clone size come from that table. The sample contains about 110,000 clones, about 70% of which appear only once. This chain joins TRBV28 and TRBJ1-2; 9 nucleotides line up with TRBD1. This sequence originates from a human donor with acute or convalescent COVID-19. The donor label of this sample is uncertain. Sequencing was performed on peripheral blood. CDR3 protein: CASRPGQGRGYTF. The CDR3, as DNA: TGTGCCAGCAGACCAGGACAGGGGAGGGGCTACACCTTC.